This entry lists 19 T cell receptor beta chains sequenced from one sample in a study of blood T cell repertoires in COVID-19. Produced via immunoSEQ multiplex PCR; TCRdb's table is partial and in-frame only. The table lists 55,000 to 75,000 clones, 88% of them singletons, with 3.5% in the top ten. Material for sequencing was peripheral blood. These receptors all come from a man aged 50-59 years with active COVID-19.

This chain uses TRBV7-3 with TRBJ2-2; a possible D gene is TRBD1 (6 bases). Germline V gene data show CDR1 as SGHTA and CDR2 as FQGTGA. This CDR3 is built from 14 residues. Trimming took off 6 bases at V and 2 bases at J, with 10 bases between the two ends. This chain's CDR3 is CASRWTANTGELFF. The CDR3 DNA reads as TGTGCCAGCAGGTGGACAGCCAACACCGGGGAGCTGTTTTTT.

The CDR3 reads CASSSPWTGENTEAFF. CDR3 DNA: TGTGCCAGCAGCTCCCCCTGGACAGGGGAGAACACTGAAGCTTTCTTT. This chain joins TRBV5-4 and TRBJ1-1; 9 nucleotides match TRBD1. V shed 3 bases, J shed 1 base, and the junction held 7 bases outside the gene matches. The CDR3 is made up of 16 amino acids. The germline CDR1 and CDR2 sequences are SGHNT and YYREEE (reference sequence).

The chain uses TRBV7-3 and TRBJ2-3; 8 nucleotides line up with TRBD1. Trimming at V came to 6 bases and at J to 2 bases, leaving 7 bases not matched to a gene. The CDR3 covers 15 residues. CDR1 is SGHTA, CDR2 FQGTGA, per germline. Here the CDR3 DNA reads TGTGCCAGCAGTCCTAGACAGGGGAACACAGATACGCAGTATTTT. As protein: CASSPRQGNTDTQYF.

The chain has TRBV7-8 and TRBJ1-3; 7 nucleotides match TRBD1. Germline V lookup: CDR1 SGHVS, CDR2 FQNEAQ. The ends lost 4 bases at V and 4 bases at J; junction bases unmatched: 10. There are 16 residues in the CDR3. This CDR3 reads CASSSRDSPLGNTIYF. The CDR3 coding sequence is TGTGCCAGCAGCTCTAGGGACAGCCCGCTAGGAAACACCATATATTTT.

Only a few counts were recorded for this clone. CDR3 in amino acids: CASRGQGANTIYF. In nucleotides, the CDR3 is TGTGCCAGCAGGGGACAGGGGGCGAACACCATATATTTT. The chain uses TRBV11-2 and TRBJ1-3, with 12 bases aligning to TRBD1. The CDR3 has 13 amino acids. V shed 6 bases and J 7 bases; nucleotides not matched to a gene: 1. CDR1 and CDR2 from the germline V gene are SGHAT and FQNNGV.

The V call is TRBV30, the J call TRBJ1-6; the D is unclear. The germline V gene encodes CDR1 GTSNPN and CDR2 SVGIG (reference sequence). The germline V and J ends were trimmed by 3 bases and 10 bases, with 19 bases remaining between them. This CDR3 has 15 amino acids. The CDR3 DNA sequence: TGTGCCTGGAGACGGGAGGACCGGGCAAGCTCACCCCTCCACTTT. It codes for CAWRREDRASSPLHF.

The rearrangement links TRBV5-1 to TRBJ1-4; no reliable D call. V lost 3 bases and J 5 bases, leaving 11 bases between the germline ends. Germline V CDR1 and CDR2: SGHRS, YFSETQ. This CDR3 is 14 amino acids long. The CDR3 DNA reads as TGCGCCAGCAGCTCCTCCGGGAAGAATGAAAAACTGTTTTTT. Encoded protein: CASSSSGKNEKLFF.

CDR3 bases: TGTGCCAGCAGTACGGACAGGGGGGCTTTCTTT. Translated, it gives CASSTDRGAFF. The chain links TRBV6-1 to TRBJ1-1; 10 bases fit TRBD1. Germline CDR1 reads MNHNS; CDR2 reads SASEGT. V shed 5 bases, J shed 11 bases, and the junction held 2 bases outside the gene matches. The CDR3 spans 11 residues.

This clone was seen only once. The gene calls are TRBV6-5 and TRBJ2-2; the D is unclear. The CDR3 spans 14 residues. The ends were cut back, 8 bases at V and 4 bases at J, with 14 bases in the middle. Germline loops: CDR1 MNHEY, CDR2 SVGAGI. DNA for the CDR3: TGTGCCAGCCGCCCAACGGGTAGCACCGGGGAGCTGTTTTTT. Amino acids: CASRPTGSTGELFF.

The chain links TRBV24-1 to TRBJ2-7; TRBD1 aligns across 9 bases. Germline V gives CDR1 KGHDR, CDR2 SFDVKD. This CDR3 is 14 amino acids long. V lost 9 bases and J lost 2; bases outside the gene matches: 7. The chain's CDR3 is CATLGQGRPYEQYF. CDR3 bases: TGTGCCACCCTGGGACAGGGAAGGCCCTACGAGCAGTACTTC.

CDR3 in amino acids: CASSVSGQIQETQYF. The CDR3 DNA is TGTGCCAGCAGCGTAAGTGGTCAGATCCAAGAGACCCAGTACTTC. V is TRBV9 and J is TRBJ2-5; D not resolved. CDR3 length: 15 amino acids. V gave up 1 base and J gave up 1 base, with 11 bases separating them. CDR1 and CDR2 from the germline V gene are SGDLS and YYNGEE.

The genes are TRBV7-2 and TRBJ1-4; D not certain. CDR1 and CDR2 from the germline V gene are SGHTA and FQGNSA. Trimming took 2 bases from V and 0 from J, leaving 10 bases between them. The CDR3 contains 16 residues. The CDR3 region is CASSLSAGTTNEKLFF. In nucleotides, the CDR3 is TGTGCCAGCAGCTTATCAGCGGGGACAACTAATGAAAAACTGTTTTTT. The variable domain in full, with the rest retrieved from reference TRBV7-2 and TRBJ1-4, is GAGVSQSPSNKVTEKGKDVELRCDPISGHTALYWYRQSLGQGLEFLIYFQGNSAPDKSGLPSDRFSAERTGGSVSTLTIQRTQQEDSAVYLCASSLSAGTTNEKLFFGSGTQLSVL.

J is TRBJ2-2 and V is TRBV5-1, with D maybe TRBD1 (6 bases). Germline V gene lookup returns CDR1 SGHRS and CDR2 YFSETQ. This CDR3 is 15 amino acids long. Deletions cut 2 bases from V and 1 base from J, with 9 bases between. For the CDR3, the DNA is TGCGCCAGCAGCTTTTCGACAGGGAACACCGGGGAGCTGTTTTTT. Translating gives CASSFSTGNTGELFF.

This clone was seen only once. The chain employs TRBV25-1 and TRBJ1-2, with 8 bases that match TRBD1. The CDR3 length is 12 residues. The J segment lost 12 bases and the V segment lost 1 base, leaving 4 bases of the junction unmatched. The germline V gene has CDR1 MGHDK and CDR2 SYGVNS. The DNA of the CDR3 is TGTGCCAGCAGTGAATCGACAGGGGCGGACACCTTC. It encodes CASSESTGADTF.

This chain links TRBV4-3 with TRBJ2-5, with D tentatively TRBD1 (5 bases). The ends were cut back, 0 bases at V and 5 bases at J, with 7 bases in the middle. The CDR3 length is 13 residues. Germline assignment: CDR1 LGHNA and CDR2 YSLEER. CDR3 region: CASSQDRDETQYF. CDR3 DNA sequence: TGCGCCAGCAGCCAAGACAGGGATGAGACCCAGTACTTC.

The chain links TRBV6-6 to TRBJ2-7; no clear D. The CDR3 totals 14 residues. Germline assignment: CDR1 MNHNY and CDR2 SVGAGI (reference sequence). The V end lost 8 bases, the J end lost 1 base, and 15 bases lay between the germline ends. CDR3 bases: TGTGCCAGCTCTAACCCGCCGGGTTCCTACGAGCAGTACTTC. Its protein is CASSNPPGSYEQYF.

The chain is built from TRBV2 and TRBJ2-5; 12 bases are a match to TRBD2. Germline trimming cut 7 bases from V and 0 bases from J; bases unmatched to any gene: 12. The germline V gene has CDR1 SNHLY and CDR2 FYNNEI. This CDR3 has 18 amino acids. The CDR3 sequence is CASTRRLAGDRYQETQYF. Written as DNA, the CDR3 is TGTGCCAGCACTCGCCGACTAGCGGGGGACCGGTACCAAGAGACCCAGTACTTC.

This chain joins TRBV2 and TRBJ2-7, with a possible D match to TRBD2 (6 bases). CDR1 is SNHLY, CDR2 FYNNEI, per germline. This CDR3 has 14 residues. V gave up 2 bases and J gave up 2 bases, with 10 bases separating them. DNA of the CDR3: TGTGCCAGCAGTGAACCAGCGGGTCCCTACGAGCAGTACTTC. The encoded protein is CASSEPAGPYEQYF.

As DNA, the CDR3 is TGTGCCAGCAGTTTTCGAGGTACCCAGACCCAGTACTTC. The encoded protein is CASSFRGTQTQYF. V usage is TRBV12-3 or TRBV12-4 and J usage is TRBJ2-5, with D unclear. This CDR3 comprises 13 residues. The V gene lost 3 bases and the J gene lost 6 bases, with 11 bases spanning the gap.